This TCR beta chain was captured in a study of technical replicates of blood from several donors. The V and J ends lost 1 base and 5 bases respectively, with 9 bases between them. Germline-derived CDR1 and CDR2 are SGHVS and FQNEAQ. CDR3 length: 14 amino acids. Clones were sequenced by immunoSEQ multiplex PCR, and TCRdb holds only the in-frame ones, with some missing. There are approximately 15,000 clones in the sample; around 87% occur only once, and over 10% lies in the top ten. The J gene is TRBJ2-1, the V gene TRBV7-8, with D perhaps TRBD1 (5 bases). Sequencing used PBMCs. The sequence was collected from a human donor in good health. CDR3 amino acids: CASSLGQTNNEQFF. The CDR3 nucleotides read TGTGCCAGCAGCTTAGGACAGACAAACAATGAGCAGTTCTTC.